The 20 T cell receptor beta chains presented below share a single source sample, sequenced in a study of control samples from healthy donors and cancer patients. Here immunoSEQ multiplex PCR was the method, and the copy in TCRdb shows in-frame clones only, minus some. The sample has fewer than 300,000 clones, around 80% seen once. The source material was PBMCs. The source is a woman aged 55 to 70 with lung cancer.

The V call is TRBV7-3, the J call TRBJ2-3; 8 nucleotides line up with TRBD2. CDR3 length: 17 residues. CDR1 and CDR2 from the germline V gene are SGHTA and FQGTGA. Trimming at V came to 0 bases and at J to 0 bases, leaving 5 bases not matched to a gene. CDR3 loop: CASSLTSSSGSTDTQYF. In DNA form, the CDR3 reads TGTGCCAGCAGCTTAACTTCTTCTAGCGGGAGCACAGATACGCAGTATTTT.

The chain combines TRBV4-2 with TRBJ1-1; D ambiguous. Germline V gene sequence: CDR1 LGHNA, CDR2 YNFKEQ. V shed 0 bases and J shed 1 base, with 9 bases lying between them. This CDR3 is built from 15 residues. The chain's CDR3 is CASSQDLWRNTEAFF. Here the CDR3 DNA reads TGTGCCAGCAGCCAAGATCTGTGGCGGAACACTGAAGCTTTCTTT.

The rearrangement joins TRBV9 to TRBJ1-2, with TRBD1 as a possible D gene (6 bases). V lost 0 bases to trimming and J lost 2 bases, with 11 bases between them. Germline V gene lookup returns CDR1 SGDLS and CDR2 YYNGEE. CDR3 length equals 15 residues. The CDR3 loop reads CASSVEGGRNYGYTF. Here the CDR3 DNA reads TGTGCCAGCAGCGTAGAGGGGGGGCGAAACTATGGCTACACCTTC.

This sequence joins TRBV19 and TRBJ2-1; 12 bases are shared with TRBD2. The CDR3 extends over 15 amino acids. The germline CDR1 and CDR2 sequences are LNHDA and SQIVND (reference sequence). V gave up 5 bases and J gave up 4 bases; unmatched junction bases: 3. The CDR3 sequence: CASSATSGRYNEQFF. CDR3 bases: TGTGCCAGTAGTGCAACTAGCGGGAGGTACAATGAGCAGTTCTTC.

This chain joins TRBV7-3 and TRBJ2-3, with 7 bases that match TRBD2. Germline V lookup: CDR1 SGHTA, CDR2 FQGTGA. V was clipped by 5 bases and J by 2 bases; unmatched bases: 7. This CDR3 has 15 residues. CDR3 nucleotides: TGTGCCAGCAGCCCGGGGAGGGAATACACAGATACGCAGTATTTT. It codes for CASSPGREYTDTQYF.

The chain employs TRBV9 and TRBJ1-6, with 9 bases that match TRBD1. CDR3 length equals 15 residues. Per germline, CDR1 SGDLS and CDR2 YYNGEE. V was clipped by 4 bases and J by 7 bases; unmatched bases: 6. CDR3 loop: CASSLGTGNNSPLHF. The CDR3 DNA reads as TGTGCCAGCAGCTTGGGGACAGGGAACAATTCACCCCTCCACTTT.

The chain couples TRBV7-3 to TRBJ2-3; D possibly matches TRBD1 or TRBD2 (7 bases each). Germline CDR1 reads SGHTA; CDR2 reads FQGTGA. Trimming took 4 bases from V and 4 from J, leaving 18 bases between them. This CDR3 is built from 16 residues. DNA of the CDR3: TGTGCCAGCAGCTCCCCCCCAGGGGGGGCCGCAGATACGCAGTATTTT. It specifies CASSSPPGGAADTQYF.

The rearrangement links TRBV29-1 to TRBJ2-7; D gene uncertain. The germline CDR1 and CDR2 sequences are SQVTM and ANQGSEA. The CDR3 is 13 residues long. Trimming cost V 1 base and J 3 bases, with 10 bases left between them. The CDR3 DNA reads as TGCAGCGTTGAAGGTCAGAGCCACTACGAGCAGTACTTC. As protein: CSVEGQSHYEQYF.

The chain combines TRBV19 with TRBJ2-5; no firm D call. Germline CDR1 is LNHDA and CDR2 is SQIVND (reference sequence). The V end was cut by 7 bases, the J end by 3 bases, with 12 bases between. This CDR3 is 13 amino acids long. The CDR3 region is CASKGRVEETQYF. The CDR3 DNA is TGTGCCAGTAAAGGGCGTGTTGAAGAGACCCAGTACTTC.

V usage is TRBV25-1 and J usage is TRBJ2-7, with D unclear. Per the germline V gene, CDR1 is MGHDK and CDR2 is SYGVNS. The CDR3 extends over 13 amino acids. Between the trimmed V and J ends, which lost 8 bases and 0 bases, there was a span of 11 bases. CDR3 in amino acids: CASGTVSSYEQYF. CDR3 coding DNA: TGTGCCAGCGGCACAGTTAGCTCCTACGAGCAGTACTTC.

The rearrangement joins TRBV24-1 to TRBJ2-3, with 16 bases matching TRBD2. Losses at the gene ends were 2 bases for V and 6 bases for J; bases not matched to a gene: 1. This CDR3 contains 16 residues. CDR1 is KGHDR, CDR2 SFDVKD, per germline. CDR3: CATSDSGLAGGDTQYF. CDR3 sequence (DNA): TGTGCCACCAGTGATTCGGGACTAGCGGGAGGGGATACGCAGTATTTT.

V gene TRBV28 combines with J gene TRBJ1-1; no clear D gene. V was clipped by 5 bases and J by 2 bases, with 3 bases between them. CDR3 size: 11 residues. Germline CDR1 and CDR2: MDHEN and SYDVKM. CDR3 nucleotide sequence: TGTGCCAGCAGTCAAAACACTGAAGCTTTCTTT. Encoded protein: CASSQNTEAFF.

The rearrangement uses TRBV5-4 and TRBJ2-2; 8 bases align to TRBD2. The CDR3 runs to 16 residues. The J segment lost 1 base and the V segment lost 0 bases, leaving 2 bases of the junction unmatched. Germline CDR1 and CDR2: SGHNT and YYREEE (reference sequence). As DNA, the CDR3 is TGTGCCAGCAGCTTGGGACTAGCGCTGAACACCGGGGAGCTGTTTTTT. Translated: CASSLGLALNTGELFF.

This clone turned up a few times. The chain links TRBV6-5 to TRBJ2-5; 11 bases map to TRBD2. The CDR3 spans 14 residues. The germline V gene encodes CDR1 MNHEY and CDR2 SVGAGI. V lost 5 bases and J lost 2; bases outside the gene matches: 1. The CDR3 DNA sequence: TGTGCCAGCAGTAGACTAGCGGGGCAAGAGACCCAGTACTTC. Translating gives CASSRLAGQETQYF.

The DNA of the CDR3 is TGCGCCAGCAGCTTGCCTAACCGCCAGGGTGAAGCTTTCTTT. It codes for CASSLPNRQGEAFF. This chain joins TRBV5-1 and TRBJ1-1, with a weak D call TRBD1 (5 bases). V dropped 1 base and J dropped 7 bases, with 14 bases sitting between them. The CDR3 loop spans 14 amino acids. Germline V gene data show CDR1 as SGHRS and CDR2 as YFSETQ.

J is TRBJ1-2 and V is TRBV9, with TRBD1 as a possible D gene (5 bases). V lost 3 bases and J lost 4, with 13 bases in between. Germline V CDR1 and CDR2: SGDLS, YYNGEE. The CDR3 totals 14 residues. CDR3 nucleotides: TGTGCCAGCAGCGCACAGACAGCTGGCTATGGCTACACCTTC. Translation: CASSAQTAGYGYTF.

Relative to its sample, this clone is large (0.1 to 1%). The genes are TRBV2 and TRBJ2-7; D not resolved. Germline assignment: CDR1 SNHLY and CDR2 FYNNEI. This CDR3 has 13 amino acids. With 5 bases removed from V and 5 bases from J, the gap between germline ends came to 13 bases. The DNA of the CDR3 is TGTGCCAGCAGTATAACAGAATGGGACGAGCAGTACTTC. It yields the protein CASSITEWDEQYF.

V usage is TRBV24-1 and J usage is TRBJ2-1, with D possibly matching TRBD1 (5 bases). Trimming removed 6 bases from V and 9 bases from J, with 17 bases in between. The CDR3 has 14 residues. CDR1 is KGHDR, CDR2 SFDVKD, per germline. CDR3 bases: TGTGCCACCAGTTTACGGGCAGGACACCGTGAGCAGTTCTTC. Protein: CATSLRAGHREQFF.

This sequence joins TRBV6-4 and TRBJ2-3, with D perhaps matching TRBD2 (5 bases). The CDR3 has 12 residues. V was pared by 2 bases and J by 8 bases, with 8 bases between. Germline V gene data show CDR1 as MRHNA and CDR2 as SNTAGT. DNA of the CDR3: TGTGCCAGCAGTGACGGCCGGGGTACGCAGTATTTT. Translated, it gives CASSDGRGTQYF.

The chain carries TRBV19 and TRBJ2-6; D is possibly TRBD1 (5 bases). The V and J ends lost 7 bases and 4 bases respectively, with 14 bases between them. CDR1 is LNHDA, CDR2 SQIVND, per germline (reference sequence). CDR3 size: 15 residues. The CDR3 DNA sequence: TGTGCCAGTAATAGGGGCGCTGTAGGGGCCAACGTCCTGACTTTC. This sequence encodes CASNRGAVGANVLTF.